A single TCR beta chain is shown here with its context. TCRdb keeps only in-frame clones here, not all; method: immunoSEQ multiplex PCR. The sample contains roughly 2,000,000 clones, around 93% of which appear only once. Naive CD8 isolation took CD45RO-negative cells positively selected for CCR7 and excluded terminally differentiated effector memory CD45RA+ cells. This CDR3 is built from 16 residues. CDR1 MNHEY and CDR2 SMNVEV come from the germline V gene (reference sequence). Trimming took 0 bases from V and 6 from J, leaving 15 bases between them. This record belongs to a study of shared clonotypes between healthy human individuals.

The chain couples TRBV27 to TRBJ2-1; D tentatively fits TRBD1 or TRBD2 (6 bases each). Sequences were obtained from naive CD8+ T cells from PBMCs. The receptor's source is a man between 18 and 29 years old in good health. Some clones in this sample may be carry-over from other donors' samples. CDR3 residues: CASSLSWGAGTNEQFF. Written as DNA, the CDR3 is TGTGCCAGCAGTTTATCCTGGGGGGCAGGGACCAATGAGCAGTTCTTC.